Presented here are 8 T cell receptor beta chains from one specimen sequenced in a study of T cells in Graves' hyperthyroidism and ophthalmopathy. The TCR beta CDR3 regions underwent amplification using RNA transcripts as the source. The HTBI primer set served for first-round RT-PCR of the TCR CDR3. TCRdb reanalysed the multiplex PCR reads using MiXCR and keeps one entry per CDR3 protein. The table records some 600,000 distinct CDR3 sequences, 40% to 55% of them present only once. Sequences were obtained from peripheral blood or thyroid tissue (not recorded which). These receptors were obtained from a woman under 30 with Graves' hyperthyroidism.

This clonotype occurred a few times. V is TRBV9 and J is TRBJ1-2, with TRBD1 matching over 7 bases. This CDR3 region has 15 residues. Germline values: CDR1 SGDLS, CDR2 YYNGEE. Losses at the gene ends were 4 bases for V and 6 bases for J; bases not matched to a gene: 12. CDR3 sequence: CASSLFIQGRDGYTF. CDR3 nucleotides: TGTGCCAGCAGCTTGTTTATACAGGGGAGGGATGGCTACACCTTC.

The genes are TRBV7-4 and TRBJ1-1, with unresolved D. CDR1 is SGHVT, CDR2 SQSDAQ, per germline. This CDR3 is 13 amino acids long. V shed 5 bases and J shed 2 bases, with 9 bases lying between them. The CDR3 is CASSQLSNTEAFF. CDR3 DNA sequence: TGTGCCAGCAGCCAATTGAGTAACACTGAAGCTTTCTTT.

CDR3 bases: TGTGCCAGTAGTACCTTACAGGCCACGAACACTGAAGCTTTCTTT. Amino acids: CASSTLQATNTEAFF. The rearrangement uses TRBV19 and TRBJ1-1, with D tentatively TRBD1 (5 bases). Germline-derived CDR1 and CDR2 are LNHDA and SQIVND (reference sequence). The V end was cut by 4 bases, the J end by 1 base, with 13 bases between. The CDR3 has 15 residues.

This clonotype was recorded many times. The chain uses TRBV19 and TRBJ1-2; 12 nucleotides line up with TRBD1. V dropped 10 bases and J dropped 3; count of bases not matched to a gene: 9. The germline V gene encodes CDR1 LNHDA and CDR2 SQIVND (reference sequence). This CDR3 is built from 15 residues. The CDR3 spells CATVLGTGGDYGYTF. The CDR3 coding sequence is TGTGCCACCGTACTCGGGACAGGGGGCGACTATGGCTACACCTTC.

There are many counts of this clonotype. The gene calls are TRBV10-3 and TRBJ2-7; either TRBD1 or TRBD2 may fit D (5 bases each). V was cut by 2 bases and J by 4 bases, with 15 bases left in between. Germline loops: CDR1 ENHRY, CDR2 SYGVKD. The CDR3 length is 15 residues. The CDR3 sequence: CAISETGGSNYEQYF. CDR3 nucleotides: TGTGCCATCAGTGAGACAGGAGGCAGCAATTACGAGCAGTACTTC.

V and J are TRBV20-1 and TRBJ2-7; 12 nucleotides agree with TRBD1. The CDR3 covers 13 residues. V lost 6 bases and J lost 6; bases outside the gene matches: 6. In germline, CDR1 is DFQATT, CDR2 SNEGSKA (reference sequence). In DNA form, the CDR3 reads TGCAGTGCCGGGGGACAGGGGGCGGTCGAGCAGTACTTC. This codes for CSAGGQGAVEQYF.

This clonotype was recorded many times. The V gene is TRBV5-4, the J gene TRBJ1-2; D is uncertain. This CDR3 contains 14 residues. Germline V CDR1 and CDR2: SGHNT, YYREEE (reference sequence). V lost 0 bases and J 3 bases, leaving 9 bases between the germline ends. The CDR3 DNA reads as TGTGCCAGCAGCTTGGTTGGTAGGGACTATGGCTACACCTTC. Its translation: CASSLVGRDYGYTF.

The CDR3 is CSVQGGIIYGYTF. The CDR3 DNA sequence: TGCAGCGTTCAGGGGGGCATAATCTATGGCTACACCTTC. The genes are TRBV29-1 and TRBJ1-2; 7 nucleotides line up with TRBD1. The germline V gene encodes CDR1 SQVTM and CDR2 ANQGSEA. The V gene end was trimmed by 5 bases and the J gene end by 4 bases; junction bases not matched to a gene: 7. This CDR3 has 13 residues.